This is a list of T cell receptor beta chains from one sample in a study of PD-1 blockade in classical Hodgkin lymphoma. Produced via immunoSEQ multiplex PCR; TCRdb's table is partial and in-frame only. The profile shows around 40,000 clones, under 75% of them singletons. The sample here was peripheral blood mononuclear cells (PBMCs), taken at baseline. These receptors all stem from a human donor with classical Hodgkin lymphoma. CDR3s include the opening cysteine and the closing phenylalanine or tryptophan. A D gene is named only where the DNA matches it firmly. The size entry is marked missing in some rows and otherwise reads once, few, many or a size class.

d_call j_call clone_size v_call cdr3_aa cdr3_nt
TRBD2 TRBJ2-7 - TRBV7-2 CASSSWTSGGEQYF TGTGCCAGCAGCAGCTGGACTAGCGGGGGCGAGCAGTACTTC
- TRBJ2-2 medium-sized TRBV25-1 CAIVLPGGELFF TGTGCCATAGTCCTTCCGGGCGGGGAGCTGTTTTTT
- TRBJ1-3 - TRBV6-5 CASWYGLGNTIYF TGTGCCAGCTGGTATGGTCTGGGGAACACCATATATTTT
TRBD2 TRBJ2-5 - TRBV7-7 CASSLPVSGRAVETQYF TGTGCTAGCAGCTTACCGGTTAGCGGGAGGGCGGTTGAGACCCAGTACTTC
- TRBJ2-7 - TRBV5-6 CASSPSRFFSYEQYF TGTGCCAGCAGCCCCTCCAGGTTCTTCTCCTACGAGCAGTACTTC
- TRBJ1-2 - TRBV5-6 CASSLGRNYGYTF TGTGCCAGCAGCTTGGGCAGGAACTATGGCTACACCTTC
- TRBJ1-5 medium-sized TRBV2 CASSDRTAANQPQHF TGTGCCAGCAGTGACCGGACAGCGGCCAATCAGCCCCAGCATTTT
- TRBJ2-7 - TRBV19 CASSTQSILSSEQYF TGTGCCAGTAGTACTCAGAGTATACTCTCCTCCGAGCAGTACTTC
- TRBJ1-4 - TRBV9 CASSPGQQTTNEKLFF TGTGCCAGCAGCCCCGGACAGCAGACAACTAATGAAAAACTGTTTTTT
- TRBJ1-3 - TRBV9 CASSVGQKITYSGNTIYF TGTGCCAGCAGCGTAGGGCAGAAAATAACATACTCTGGAAACACCATATATTTT
TRBD2 TRBJ2-3 - TRBV2 CASSAFGSGLAGTDTQYF TGTGCCAGCAGTGCATTTGGAAGCGGACTAGCGGGGACAGATACGCAGTATTTT
TRBD2 TRBJ2-1 - TRBV6-5 CASSSGTGGYNEQFF TGTGCCAGCAGTTCCGGTACCGGGGGGTACAATGAGCAGTTCTTC
- TRBJ2-1 few TRBV6-5 CASSRSFSYNEQFF TGTGCCAGCAGTCGGAGCTTCTCCTACAATGAGCAGTTCTTC
- TRBJ1-2 few TRBV7-9 CASKVANYGYTF TGTGCCAGCAAGGTAGCTAACTATGGCTACACCTTC
TRBD1 TRBJ1-2 - TRBV19 CASSIGGTALPYGYTF TGTGCCAGTAGTATAGGGGGGACAGCGTTACCTTATGGCTACACCTTC
TRBD2 TRBJ2-3 - TRBV7-6 CASISQREITDTQYF TGTGCCAGCATCTCCCAGCGGGAGATCACAGATACGCAGTATTTT
- TRBJ2-5 - TRBV7-6 CASSRRAGYQETQYF TGTGCCAGCAGCCGAAGGGCGGGGTATCAAGAGACCCAGTACTTC
TRBD2 TRBJ2-5 once TRBV28 CASRVAGQETQYF TGTGCCAGCAGAGTAGCGGGACAAGAGACCCAGTACTTC
TRBD2 TRBJ2-5 - TRBV2 CASHLGLAGGETQYF TGTGCCAGCCACCTAGGACTAGCGGGAGGAGAGACCCAGTACTTC
TRBD1 TRBJ2-5 few TRBV5-5 CASSLVSGGWSGETQYF TGTGCCAGCAGCTTGGTTTCAGGGGGCTGGTCAGGAGAGACCCAGTACTTC
TRBD1 TRBJ1-4 - TRBV28 CASRYAGGRNEKLFF TGTGCCAGCAGATACGCAGGGGGCAGGAATGAAAAACTGTTTTTT
- TRBJ2-3 - TRBV5-4 CASSQGPGGPDTQYF TGTGCCAGCAGCCAGGGACCCGGGGGCCCAGATACGCAGTATTTT
- TRBJ1-2 once TRBV7-8 CASSLAEGPNVYGYTF TGTGCCAGCAGCTTAGCCGAGGGACCCAATGTCTATGGCTACACCTTC
- TRBJ1-2 few TRBV28 CASSYPDSFYGYTF TGTGCCAGCAGTTACCCGGACAGCTTCTATGGCTACACCTTC
- TRBJ2-2 medium-sized TRBV7-9 CASSYEVGNTGELFF TGTGCCAGCAGCTACGAAGTTGGAAACACCGGGGAGCTGTTTTTT
- TRBJ1-1 - TRBV7-9 CASSLAAAQGTEAFF TGTGCCAGCAGCTTAGCGGCGGCCCAGGGCACTGAAGCTTTCTTT
- TRBJ1-1 - TRBV6-5 CASSPTTGPTEAFF TGTGCCAGCAGTCCCACGACAGGTCCAACTGAAGCTTTCTTT
TRBD1 TRBJ2-7 - TRBV7-6 CASSLGQGSGYEQYF TGTGCCAGCAGCTTGGGACAGGGGTCGGGCTACGAGCAGTACTTC
TRBD1 TRBJ2-2 - TRBV5-1 CASSPTGGAPGELFF TGCGCCAGCAGCCCCACAGGGGGCGCTCCCGGGGAGCTGTTTTTT